The 21 T cell receptor beta chains listed next were all sequenced from one sample in a study of blood T cell repertoires in COVID-19. This table comes from immunoSEQ multiplex PCR, and its TCRdb copy is limited to in-frame clones, with some not included. Counted here are 400,000 to 450,000 clones, around 88% occurring once; the ten biggest clones make up over 9.5%. The sequenced sample consisted of peripheral blood. Receptors were obtained from a woman aged 50 to 60 with COVID-19, enrolled during active disease.

V is TRBV9 and J is TRBJ2-5, with 11 bases aligning to TRBD2. V was pared by 3 bases and J by 1 base, with 5 bases of the junction left unmatched. The germline V gene encodes CDR1 SGDLS and CDR2 YYNGEE. The CDR3 loop spans 16 amino acids. CDR3 bases: TGTGCCAGCAGCGCTGGACTAGCGGGTTTCCAAGAGACCCAGTACTTC. Amino acid sequence: CASSAGLAGFQETQYF.

The CDR3 DNA follows: TGTGCCAGCAGTGGGGGGGGTTCACCCCTCCACTTT. Its translation is CASSGGGSPLHF. This chain connects TRBV9 to TRBJ1-6; possible D gene TRBD1, 5 bases. The germline gives CDR1 SGDLS, CDR2 YYNGEE. Trimming stripped 5 bases from V and 9 bases from J, with 9 bases between. The CDR3 has 12 amino acids.

The rearrangement joins TRBV5-1 to TRBJ2-3; D call uncertain. CDR1 is SGHRS and CDR2 is YFSETQ in the germline V gene. V lost 0 bases and J lost 0, with 5 bases in between. The CDR3 totals 14 residues. CDR3 nucleotides: TGCGCCAGCAGCTTGGGGGCTAGCACAGATACGCAGTATTTT. Protein sequence: CASSLGASTDTQYF. Based on the CDR3 plus reference TRBV5-1 and TRBJ2-3, the full variable domain is KAGVTQTPRYLIKTRGQQVTLSCSPISGHRSVSWYQQTPGQGLQFLFEYFSETQRNKGNFPGRFSGRQFSNSRSEMNVSTLELGDSALYLCASSLGASTDTQYFGPGTRLTVL.

V usage is TRBV6-5 and J usage is TRBJ1-1; the D gene is possibly TRBD1 (5 bases). CDR1 and CDR2 from the germline V gene are MNHEY and SVGAGI. The CDR3 runs 10 residues. Trimming stripped 9 bases from V and 9 bases from J, with 11 bases between. The CDR3 region is CASWGGKAFF. The DNA for the CDR3 is TGTGCCAGTTGGGGGGGTAAAGCTTTCTTT.

The V and J genes are TRBV7-8 and TRBJ1-2, with D uncertain. The CDR3 contains 12 residues. V lost 1 base and J 4 bases, leaving 4 bases between the germline ends. Germline V gene lookup returns CDR1 SGHVS and CDR2 FQNEAQ. CDR3 protein: CASSLGAYGYTF. In DNA, the CDR3 is TGTGCCAGCAGCTTAGGGGCCTATGGCTACACCTTC. Using reference TRBV7-8 and TRBJ1-2 for the parts outside the CDR3, the full variable domain is GAGVSQSPRYKVAKRGQDVALRCDPISGHVSLFWYQQALGQGPEFLTYFQNEAQLDKSGLPSDRFFAERPEGSVSTLKIQRTQQEDSAVYLCASSLGAYGYTFGSGTRLTVV.

With regard to this clone: At one end the junction does not follow the germline gene, possibly because of a read error. The rearrangement links TRBV7-2 to TRBJ1-1; maybe TRBD1 (5 bases). Germline V lookup: CDR1 SGHTA, CDR2 FQGNSA. CDR3 length: 13 residues. The CDR3 region is CASSLASTKGLFF. The CDR3, as DNA: TGTGCCAGCAGCTTAGCTTCCACTAAGGGACTTTTTTTT.

The J gene is TRBJ2-1, the V gene TRBV6-2 or TRBV6-3, with 11 bases that match TRBD2. Germline trimming cut 6 bases from V and 6 bases from J; bases unmatched to any gene: 10. Per germline, CDR1 MNHEY and CDR2 SVGEGT. The CDR3 spans 16 residues. The CDR3 protein is CASSPRGTSGFNEQFF. For the CDR3, the DNA is TGTGCCAGCAGCCCACGAGGGACTAGCGGATTCAATGAGCAGTTCTTC.

This chain joins TRBV7-6 and TRBJ2-6; 7 bases fit TRBD1. The germline V gene has CDR1 SGHVS and CDR2 FNYEAQ. Unmatched junction bases numbered 7, after V lost 1 base and J lost 1 base. The CDR3 sequence is 18 residues long. CDR3: CASSLGYRGPSGANVLTF. The DNA for the CDR3 is TGTGCCAGCAGCTTAGGCTACAGGGGACCTTCTGGGGCCAACGTCCTGACTTTC.

The chain links TRBV2 to TRBJ2-3; 7 bases map to TRBD2. Germline trimming cut 2 bases from V and 4 bases from J; bases unmatched to any gene: 6. Germline CDR1 SNHLY, CDR2 FYNNEI. CDR3 length: 15 amino acids. The CDR3 protein is CASSEPTGGSDTQYF. The CDR3 region has the DNA TGTGCCAGCAGTGAACCAACGGGGGGTTCAGATACGCAGTATTTT.

This clone came up many times. J is TRBJ2-5 and V is TRBV10-3, with D unclear. This CDR3 contains 12 residues. Looked up from germline, CDR1 is ENHRY and CDR2 is SYGVKD. Trimming shortened V by 3 bases and J by 3 bases, and 5 bases separated the two germline ends. DNA for the CDR3: TGTGCCATCAGTGACGGAGAAGAGACCCAGTACTTC. Its translation: CAISDGEETQYF.

V gene TRBV6-5 combines with J gene TRBJ2-7, with D possibly matching TRBD1 (6 bases). The CDR3 is 13 amino acids. Germline-derived CDR1 and CDR2 are MNHEY and SVGAGI. The germline V and J ends were trimmed by 6 bases and 6 bases, with 15 bases remaining between them. This CDR3 reads CASRQGGIREQYF. The CDR3 DNA reads as TGTGCCAGCAGACAAGGGGGAATTCGCGAGCAGTACTTC.

This chain joins TRBV6-5 and TRBJ2-2; weak D call: TRBD1 (6 bases). There are 14 residues in the CDR3. The germline V gene has CDR1 MNHEY and CDR2 SVGAGI. V was shortened by 6 bases and J by 2 bases, with 10 bases between the two germline ends. The CDR3 nucleotides read TGTGCCAGCAGCTCGACAGGCAACACCGGGGAGCTGTTTTTT. The encoded protein is CASSSTGNTGELFF.

The chain has TRBV28 and TRBJ1-6; 9 bases line up with TRBD1. The V gene end was trimmed by 5 bases and the J gene end by 8 bases; junction bases not matched to a gene: 7. CDR3 size: 15 residues. Germline CDR1 is MDHEN and CDR2 is SYDVKM. CDR3 amino acids: CASSPGDRGDSPLHF. The CDR3 DNA is TGTGCCAGCAGTCCCGGCGACAGGGGGGATTCACCCCTCCACTTT.

V usage is TRBV7-9 and J usage is TRBJ1-1; tentatively, D is TRBD1 (6 bases). This CDR3 contains 14 residues. Trimming took off 4 bases at V and 10 bases at J, with 19 bases between the two ends. The V gene's germline CDR1 is SEHNR and CDR2 FQNEAQ (reference sequence). The DNA for the CDR3 is TGTGCCAGCAGCTCTACTGGGGGCAGGCCGGGAGCTTTCTTT. Protein product: CASSSTGGRPGAFF. The full variable domain, completed using reference TRBV7-9 and TRBJ1-1, is DTGVSQNPRHKITKRGQNVTFRCDPISEHNRLYWYRQTLGQGPEFLTYFQNEAQLEKSRLLSDRFSAERPKGSFSTLEIQRTEQGDSAMYLCASSSTGGRPGAFFGQGTRLTVV.

This clone has a single count. The chain is built from TRBV7-2 and TRBJ2-7, with D tentatively TRBD2 (5 bases). The CDR3 is 15 amino acids. The ends were cut back, 5 bases at V and 4 bases at J, with 18 bases in the middle. CDR1 and CDR2 from the germline V gene are SGHTA and FQGNSA. The CDR3 protein is CASSPRAGMRYEQYF. CDR3 nucleotides: TGTGCCAGCAGCCCTCGGGCCGGGATGAGGTACGAGCAGTACTTC.

The chain links TRBV30 to TRBJ1-1; 12 bases are shared with TRBD1. The J segment lost 4 bases and the V segment lost 3 bases, leaving 12 bases of the junction unmatched. In germline, CDR1 is GTSNPN, CDR2 SVGIG (reference sequence). CDR3 length equals 17 residues. The DNA for the CDR3 is TGTGCCTGGAGCCGCACCGGGACAGGGGGCTGGGGCACTGAAGCTTTCTTT. Its protein product is CAWSRTGTGGWGTEAFF.

The chain couples TRBV10-2 to TRBJ1-2; D ambiguous. Looked up from germline, CDR1 is WSHSY and CDR2 is SAAADI. V dropped 0 bases and J dropped 13 bases, with 12 bases sitting between them. The CDR3 length is 12 residues. Written as DNA, the CDR3 is TGCGCCAGCAGTGAGTCGGGCAGGCTGCTCACCTTC. This encodes CASSESGRLLTF.

The chain links TRBV25-1 to TRBJ2-5; TRBD2 agrees at 8 bases. The J segment lost 6 bases and the V segment lost 2 bases, leaving 5 bases of the junction unmatched. Germline CDR1 is MGHDK and CDR2 is SYGVNS. The length of the CDR3 is 14 residues. This chain's CDR3 is CASSEGVAGKTQYF. CDR3 DNA: TGTGCCAGCAGTGAAGGGGTAGCGGGGAAGACCCAGTACTTC.

The sample holds a few counts of this clone. This chain links TRBV6-4 with TRBJ1-6; D unresolved. The CDR3 is made up of 14 amino acids. CDR1 and CDR2 (germline): MRHNA, SNTAGT. V was trimmed by 0 bases and J by 6 bases, leaving 6 bases between them. The DNA of the CDR3 is TGTGCCAGCAGTGACTCTCCAGGTAATTCACCCCTCCACTTT. The encoded protein is CASSDSPGNSPLHF.

This clone was found once. This rearrangement joins TRBV5-4 to TRBJ2-7; 10 bases agree with TRBD1. V shed 4 bases and J 4 bases; nucleotides not matched to a gene: 8. This CDR3 contains 15 residues. Germline CDR1 SGHNT, CDR2 YYREEE (reference sequence). The CDR3 DNA is TGTGCCAGCAGCGCAGGGACAGGGGAGTGGTACGAGCAGTACTTC. It specifies CASSAGTGEWYEQYF.

The chain combines TRBV25-1 with TRBJ1-2; D gene unclear. The CDR3 contains 15 residues. Trimming stripped 6 bases from V and 8 bases from J, with 22 bases between. Germline values: CDR1 MGHDK, CDR2 SYGVNS. Here the CDR3 DNA reads TGTGCCAGCAGAAAATCGGGGAGGCAGACTCGCGGCTACACCTTC. Translated, it gives CASRKSGRQTRGYTF.